A selection of T cell receptor beta chains follows, all from one sample in a study of CD8 T cell repertoires and HIV-1 epitope variants. No antigen is known for these receptors. Repertoires were generated with immunoSEQ multiplex PCR, while TCRdb's copy carries only in-frame clones and drops some. The sample lists about 5,400 clones; around 70% were seen once. The sequencing input was cultured CD8+ T cells derived from PBMCs. These receptors were obtained from a male donor with HIV. CDR3s leave out the opening cysteine and the closing phenylalanine or tryptophan. Fields, in order: J gene, V gene, D gene, CDR3 protein. The D gene is left open where the match is weak.

>TRBJ2-2|TRBV7-9|.
ASSSDLLNTGELF
>TRBJ2-1|TRBV7-9|.
ASSPPAGSGEQF
>TRBJ1-2|TRBV4-3|.
ASSPEIDRATYGYT
>TRBJ2-7|TRBV7-9|.
ASSPPGREGPSYEQY
>TRBJ2-2|TRBV13|.
ASSLEGYTGELF
>TRBJ2-3|TRBV6-5|.
ASGGLTDHTDTQY
>TRBJ1-1|TRBV7-3|.
ASSFGLNTEAF
>TRBJ1-1|TRBV7-2|.
ASSLYTNTEAF
>TRBJ1-1|TRBV9|.
ASSTRGGTEAF
>TRBJ1-6|TRBV5-6|.
ASSLQGRYSPLH
>TRBJ2-7|TRBV27|TRBD1
ASSLQSTGDHEQY
>TRBJ1-1|TRBV5-4|.
ASSRRVNTEAF
>TRBJ2-7|TRBV4-1|TRBD2
ASSQGTSNEQY
>TRBJ2-1|TRBV5-1|.
ASSLGGDEQF
>TRBJ2-2|TRBV9|TRBD1
ASSLPPGGETGELF
>TRBJ2-1|TRBV29-1|.
SGEDRKYNEQF